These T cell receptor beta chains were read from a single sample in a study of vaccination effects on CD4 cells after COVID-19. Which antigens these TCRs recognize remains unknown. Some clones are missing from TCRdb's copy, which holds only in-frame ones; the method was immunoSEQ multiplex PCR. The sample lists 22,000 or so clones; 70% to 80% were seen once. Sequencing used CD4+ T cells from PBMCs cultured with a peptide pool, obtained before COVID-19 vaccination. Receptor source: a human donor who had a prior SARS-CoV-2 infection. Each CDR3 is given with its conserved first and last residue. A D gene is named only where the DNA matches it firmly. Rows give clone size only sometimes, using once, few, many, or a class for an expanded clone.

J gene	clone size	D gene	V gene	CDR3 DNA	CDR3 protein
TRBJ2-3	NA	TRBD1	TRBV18	TGTGCCAGCTCACCTCCGGGACAGGGACCAGATACGCAGTATTTT	CASSPPGQGPDTQYF
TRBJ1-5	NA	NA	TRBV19	TGTGCCAGTAGAACACAGCGCAATCAGCCCCAGCATTTT	CASRTQRNQPQHF
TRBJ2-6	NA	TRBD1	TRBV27	TGTGCCAGCGGACGAGGGGGCGCTGGGGCCAACGTCCTGACTTTC	CASGRGGAGANVLTF
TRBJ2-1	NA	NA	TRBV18	TGTGCCAGCTCACCAGGAGTCCCAACCTACAATGAGCAGTTCTTC	CASSPGVPTYNEQFF
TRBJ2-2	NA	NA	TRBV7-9	TGTGCCAGCAGCTTAGGCAAGTTCGGGGCGTGGCGGGAGCTGTTTTTT	CASSLGKFGAWRELFF
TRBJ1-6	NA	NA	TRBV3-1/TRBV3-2	TGTGCCAGCAGCCAAGGGCCGAGGGTGTCATCATGGCACTTT	CASSQGPRVSSWHF
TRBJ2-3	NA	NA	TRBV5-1	TGCGCCAGCAGCTTGAGTCTAGGGGACCTTAGCACAGATACGCAGTATTTT	CASSLSLGDLSTDTQYF
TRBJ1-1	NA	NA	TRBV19	TGTGCCAGTAGTAGGCAGCCTTACACTGAAGCTTTCTTT	CASSRQPYTEAFF
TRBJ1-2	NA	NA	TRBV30	TGTGCCTGGAGTGCCAGGTTTAATATTGGCTACACCTTC	CAWSARFNIGYTF
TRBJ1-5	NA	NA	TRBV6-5	TGTGCCAGCAGTTTGGTGAAGTATCAGCCCCAGCATTTT	CASSLVKYQPQHF
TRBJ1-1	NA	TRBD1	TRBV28	TGTGCCAGCAGGGGGCGGACAGGGGCGAACACTGAAGCTTTCTTT	CASRGRTGANTEAFF
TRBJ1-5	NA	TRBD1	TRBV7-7	TGTGCTAGCAGCTTAGACAGGGATCAGCCCCAGCATTTT	CASSLDRDQPQHF
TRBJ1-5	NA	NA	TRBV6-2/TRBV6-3	TGTGCCAGCAGTTACTGGGCGGTCTCCGGGACACCTTATAGCAATCAGCCCCAGCATTTT	CASSYWAVSGTPYSNQPQHF
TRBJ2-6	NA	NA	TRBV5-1	TGCGCCAGCAGCTTGGAAGCGGCCTCTGGGGCCAACGTCCTGACTTTC	CASSLEAASGANVLTF
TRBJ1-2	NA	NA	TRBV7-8	TGTGCCAGCAGCTTAGACGTGGCAGGGCGAATAGTCGTCAGATCAGGCTACACCTTC	CASSLDVAGRIVVRSGYTF
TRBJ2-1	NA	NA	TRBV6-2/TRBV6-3	TGTGCCAGCAGTCCAAACAATGAGCAGTTCTTC	CASSPNNEQFF
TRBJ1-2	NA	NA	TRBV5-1	TGCGCCAGCAGCTTGGGAGCAGGGGCGTTCAACTATGGCTACACCTTC	CASSLGAGAFNYGYTF
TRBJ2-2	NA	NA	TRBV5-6	NA	CASSSGFGAGELFF
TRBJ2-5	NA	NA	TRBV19	TGTGCCAGTGCTCGAGTGCCCCAAGAGACCCAGTACTTC	CASARVPQETQYF
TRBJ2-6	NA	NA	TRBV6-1	TGTGCCAGCAGTGAAACACATGGCTCTGGGGCCAACGTCCTGACTTTC	CASSETHGSGANVLTF
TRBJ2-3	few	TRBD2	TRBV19	TGTGCCAGTAGTGTTTATAGCGGGACCCGCACAGATACGCAGTATTTT	CASSVYSGTRTDTQYF
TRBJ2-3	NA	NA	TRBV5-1	TGCGCCAGCAGCTTTGACAACGGGGCAGATACGCAGTATTTT	CASSFDNGADTQYF
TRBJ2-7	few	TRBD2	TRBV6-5	TGTGCCAGCAGGGGTAGCGGGACCTACGAGCAGTACTTC	CASRGSGTYEQYF
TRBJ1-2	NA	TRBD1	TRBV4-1	TGCGCCAGCAGCCAGACAGGGCTCTATGGCTACACCTTC	CASSQTGLYGYTF
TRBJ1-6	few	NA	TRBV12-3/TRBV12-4	TGTGCCAGCAGTTTCCTGGGTTCACCCCTCCACTTT	CASSFLGSPLHF
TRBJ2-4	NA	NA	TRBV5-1	TGCGCCAGCAGCTTGGTCCGCCTTAGCGGCATTCAGTACTTC	CASSLVRLSGIQYF
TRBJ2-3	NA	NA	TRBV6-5	TGTGCCAGCAGTTACTCGATAAGGGGTAGCACAGATACGCAGTATTTT	CASSYSIRGSTDTQYF
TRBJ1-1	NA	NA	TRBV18	TGTGCCAGCTCACCATCTGGGGACCTCTACACTGAAGCTTTCTTT	CASSPSGDLYTEAFF
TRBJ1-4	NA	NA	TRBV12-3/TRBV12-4	TGTGCCAGCAGTTCGGTGGAGGGTGAAAAACTGTTTTTT	CASSSVEGEKLFF
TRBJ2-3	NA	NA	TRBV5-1	TGCGCCAGCAGCTTGGCCAGTGGGCTAGGTACAGATACGCAGTATTTT	CASSLASGLGTDTQYF
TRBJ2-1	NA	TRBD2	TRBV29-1	TGCAGCGCTTCTAGCGGGAACTACAATGAGCAGTTCTTC	CSASSGNYNEQFF
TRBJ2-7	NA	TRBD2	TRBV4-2	TGTGCCAGCAGCCGAACGACCCTAGCGGCCCTTTACGAGCAGTACTTC	CASSRTTLAALYEQYF
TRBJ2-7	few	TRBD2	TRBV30	TGTGCCTGGAGTCTGTGGGAGGGATCGAACGAGCAGTACTTC	CAWSLWEGSNEQYF
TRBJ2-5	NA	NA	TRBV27	TGTGCCAGCAGTTTGACGCGCAGGCCAGGGGACCAAGAGACCCAGTACTTC	CASSLTRRPGDQETQYF
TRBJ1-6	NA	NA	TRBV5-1	TGCGCCAGCAGCCGGGCCGGGACTCCCTCTAATTCACCCCTCCACTTT	CASSRAGTPSNSPLHF
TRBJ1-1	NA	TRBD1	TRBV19	TGTGCCAGTAGTAAATCGTACACAAGACAGGGGACTGTGACTGAAGCTTTCTTT	CASSKSYTRQGTVTEAFF
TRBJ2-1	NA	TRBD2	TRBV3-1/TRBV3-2	TGTGCCAGCAGCCAAGGGACCCTAGCGGGATGGAGGTTCTTC	CASSQGTLAGWRFF
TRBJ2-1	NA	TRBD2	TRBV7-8	TGTGCCAGCAGCTTAAGGGGGCGGGAGGGGTTCTATGAGCAGTTCTTC	CASSLRGREGFYEQFF
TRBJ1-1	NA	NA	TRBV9	TGTGCCAGCAGCGTAACCAGCCAGAACACTGAAGCTTTCTTT	CASSVTSQNTEAFF
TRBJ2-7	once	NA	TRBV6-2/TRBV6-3	TGTGCCAGCAGTTACTACCCCGGAGCCCTCCTGTCCGAGCAGTACTTC	CASSYYPGALLSEQYF
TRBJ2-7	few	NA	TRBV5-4	TGTGCCAGCAGCTCTAAACAGACCGGTGGGGCCTACGAGCAGTACTTC	CASSSKQTGGAYEQYF
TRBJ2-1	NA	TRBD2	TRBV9	TGTGCCAGCAGCGTAGTAGCGGGGGGTCTCTCCTACAATGAGCAGTTCTTC	CASSVVAGGLSYNEQFF
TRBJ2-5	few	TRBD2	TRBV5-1	TGCGCCAGCAGCAAAGGACTAGCGGCGTACCAAGAGACCCAGTACTTC	CASSKGLAAYQETQYF
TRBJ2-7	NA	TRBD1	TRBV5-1	TGCGCCAGCAGCCCGGACAGGCCAAAACCTACGAAGCAGTACTTC	CASSPDRPKPTKQYF
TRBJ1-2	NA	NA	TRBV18	TGTGCCAGCTCACCAGCGGGGTTCTATGGCTACACCTTC	CASSPAGFYGYTF
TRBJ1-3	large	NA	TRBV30	TGTGCCTGGAGTTTTTTAAGCTCTGGAAACACCATATATTTT	CAWSFLSSGNTIYF
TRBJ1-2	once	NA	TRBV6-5	TGTGCCAGCACCGAAGGGTGGGGGCGAGGCTACACCTTC	CASTEGWGRGYTF
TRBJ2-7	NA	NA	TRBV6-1	TGTGCCAGCAGTGAAGTTTACTACGAGCAGTACTTC	CASSEVYYEQYF
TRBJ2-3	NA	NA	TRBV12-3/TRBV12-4	TGTGCCAGCAGTTTTCCAGATACGCAGTATTTT	CASSFPDTQYF
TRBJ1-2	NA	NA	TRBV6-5	TGTGCCAGCAGTCCGGAGGTAGGCGGCTACACCTTC	CASSPEVGGYTF
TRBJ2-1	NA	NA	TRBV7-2	TGTGCCAGCAGCTTAATGCCCGCGGGGTACAATGAGCAGTTCTTC	CASSLMPAGYNEQFF
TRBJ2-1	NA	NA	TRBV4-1	TGCGCCAGCAGCCAAGAGGCAACAGGGTTTGGAGAGCAGTTCTTC	CASSQEATGFGEQFF
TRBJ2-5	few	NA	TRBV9	TGTGCCAGCAGCGGGAACCCCCAAGAGACCCAGTACTTC	CASSGNPQETQYF
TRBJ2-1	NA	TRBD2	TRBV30	TGTGCCTGGAGTGGCGGTAGCGGGAGAACTGGGGATGAGCAGTTCTTC	CAWSGGSGRTGDEQFF